Below, 8 T cell receptor beta chains from the same sample are listed, as sequenced in a study of T-cell reconstitution after alpha-beta-depleted transplantation in children. Unique molecular identifiers were incorporated into the prepared TCRbeta library. In TCRdb, the PCR reads were re-called with MiXCR into one record per CDR3 protein. The sample shows hundreds of thousands of distinct CDR3 sequences, about 11% of them seen only once. Sequenced here: PBMCs, sampled before TCRalphabeta/CD19-depleted stem cell transplant. The origin of the receptors is a child younger than two with acute myeloid leukemia, due to receive a stem cell transplant.

This sequence joins TRBV6-1 and TRBJ2-2, with TRBD2 identical over 12 bases. Germline CDR1 MNHNS, CDR2 SASEGT. This CDR3 spans 15 amino acids. Germline trimming cut 7 bases from V and 4 bases from J; bases unmatched to any gene: 4. In DNA form, the CDR3 reads TGTGCCAGCATTGGACTAGCGGGAACCACCGGGGAGCTGTTTTTT. Protein sequence: CASIGLAGTTGELFF.

There are many counts of this clonotype. The J gene is TRBJ2-7, the V gene TRBV29-1, with a weak D call TRBD2 (5 bases). Between the trimmed V and J ends, which lost 7 bases and 0 bases, there was a span of 13 bases. The CDR3 totals 13 residues. Per the germline V gene, CDR1 is SQVTM and CDR2 is ANQGSEA. The CDR3, as DNA: TGCAGCGCTCTAGCTGAGAGCTCCTACGAGCAGTACTTC. It codes for CSALAESSYEQYF.

This clonotype showed up many times. This chain joins TRBV7-2 and TRBJ2-3; tentative D call: TRBD1 (6 bases). There are 15 residues in the CDR3. V lost 5 bases, J lost 2 bases, and 14 bases lay in between. CDR1 is SGHTA and CDR2 is FQGNSA in the germline V gene. For the CDR3, the DNA is TGTGCCAGCAGCCCACAGGGATGGGTCACAGATACGCAGTATTTT. Translated, it gives CASSPQGWVTDTQYF.

This clonotype has ten or more counts. The rearrangement joins TRBV30 to TRBJ2-1; 11 nucleotides align to TRBD1. The J segment lost 4 bases and the V segment lost 5 bases, leaving 4 bases of the junction unmatched. Looked up from germline, CDR1 is GTSNPN and CDR2 is SVGIG (reference sequence). The CDR3 loop spans 14 amino acids. CDR3 sequence: CAWDRDRGYNEQFF. In nucleotides, the CDR3 is TGTGCCTGGGACCGGGACAGGGGGTACAATGAGCAGTTCTTC.

The chain uses TRBV4-1 and TRBJ2-1, with D tentatively TRBD1 or TRBD2 (5 bases each). Per germline, CDR1 MGHRA and CDR2 YSYEKL. Trimming took off 0 bases at V and 6 bases at J, with 12 bases between the two ends. There are 15 residues in the CDR3. This CDR3 reads CASSQEDPGLNEQFF. CDR3 coding DNA: TGCGCCAGCAGCCAAGAGGATCCGGGGCTCAATGAGCAGTTCTTC.

This clonotype was seen only a few times. The chain combines TRBV30 with TRBJ1-1; D may be TRBD1 (5 bases). Trimming removed 2 bases from V and 1 base from J, with 8 bases in between. Germline assignment: CDR1 GTSNPN and CDR2 SVGIG (reference sequence). The CDR3 has 13 amino acids. CDR3 loop: CAWSLTENTEAFF. In DNA form, the CDR3 reads TGTGCCTGGAGTTTGACAGAGAACACTGAAGCTTTCTTT. Looking up the rest from reference TRBV30 and TRBJ1-1 gives the full variable domain: SQTIHQWPATLVQPVGSPLSLECTVEGTSNPNLYWYRQAAGRGLQLLFYSVGIGQISSEVPQNLSASRPQDRQFILSSKKLLLSDSGFYLCAWSLTENTEAFFGQGTRLTVV.

This clonotype was recorded at least ten times. This chain links TRBV24-1 with TRBJ2-5, with D uncertain. The CDR3 has 12 amino acids. Looked up from germline, CDR1 is KGHDR and CDR2 is SFDVKD. V shed 1 base and J shed 5 bases, with 4 bases lying between them. In DNA form, the CDR3 reads TGTGCCACCAGTGATTTCGGGGAGACCCAGTACTTC. It codes for CATSDFGETQYF.

This clonotype occurred many times. This chain uses TRBV4-2 with TRBJ2-3, with 14 nucleotides matching TRBD2. The V and J ends lost 1 base and 0 bases, in that order; junction bases with no gene match: 3. The CDR3 is made up of 18 amino acids. Germline V gene data show CDR1 as LGHNA and CDR2 as YNFKEQ. The CDR3 protein is CASSQARLAGGSTDTQYF. CDR3 DNA sequence: TGTGCCAGCAGCCAAGCCAGACTAGCGGGGGGGAGCACAGATACGCAGTATTTT.